The subject of this entry is one T cell receptor beta chain. This entry comes from a study of blood T cell repertoires in COVID-19. The table came from immunoSEQ multiplex PCR; TCRdb's copy has only in-frame clones and leaves some out. Altogether 200,000 to 250,000 clones are present, 84% being singletons, with the ten largest covering 6.8%. Two negative PCRs, clearance, or symptom resolution were required of recovered Cohort 3 donors. CDR1 and CDR2 from the germline V gene are SGHTS and YDEGEE. Trimming removed 4 bases from V and 3 bases from J; junction bases left unmatched: 3. CDR3 length: 15 residues.

The chain carries TRBV5-8 and TRBJ2-1, with TRBD2 matching over 11 bases. The receptor comes from a woman aged 40 to 50 who had recovered from COVID-19. Sequences were obtained from PBMCs or T cells enriched from blood (not recorded which). The CDR3 nucleotides are TGTGCCAGCAGCACCGGGACTAGCGGCTACAATGAGCAGTTCTTC. Its protein product is CASSTGTSGYNEQFF.